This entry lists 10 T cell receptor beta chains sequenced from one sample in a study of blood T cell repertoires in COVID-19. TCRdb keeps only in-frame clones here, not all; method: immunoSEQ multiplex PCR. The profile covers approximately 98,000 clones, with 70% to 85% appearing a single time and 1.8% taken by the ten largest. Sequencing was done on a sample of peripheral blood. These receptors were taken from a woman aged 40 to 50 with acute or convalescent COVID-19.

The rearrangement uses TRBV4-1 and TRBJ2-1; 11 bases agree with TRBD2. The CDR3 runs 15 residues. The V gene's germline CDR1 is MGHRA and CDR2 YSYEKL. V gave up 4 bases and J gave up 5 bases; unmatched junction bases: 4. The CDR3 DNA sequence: TGCGCCAGCAGCCCCCTACTAGCGGGGGACAATGAGCAGTTCTTC. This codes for CASSPLLAGDNEQFF.

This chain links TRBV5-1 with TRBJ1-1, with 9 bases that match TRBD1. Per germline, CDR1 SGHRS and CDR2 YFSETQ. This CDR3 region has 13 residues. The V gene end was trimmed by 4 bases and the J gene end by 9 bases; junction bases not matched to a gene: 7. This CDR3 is CASSPQGAEKAFF. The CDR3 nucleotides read TGCGCCAGCAGCCCACAGGGGGCGGAAAAAGCTTTCTTT.

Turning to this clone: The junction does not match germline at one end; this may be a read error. CDR3 protein: CSLDRGGTDTQYF. The CDR3 region has the DNA TGCAGCCTTGACAGGGGTGGGACAGATACGCAGTATTTT. V and J are TRBV29-1 and TRBJ2-3; 8 nucleotides line up with TRBD1. The CDR3 runs to 13 residues. CDR1 is SQVTM and CDR2 is ANQGSEA in the germline V gene.

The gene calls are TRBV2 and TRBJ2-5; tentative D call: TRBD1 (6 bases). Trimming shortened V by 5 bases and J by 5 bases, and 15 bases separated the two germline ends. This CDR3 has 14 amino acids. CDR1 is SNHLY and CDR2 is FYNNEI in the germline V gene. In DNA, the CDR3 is TGTGCCAGCAGTTTCGGACAGCCAGGGGAGACCCAGTACTTC. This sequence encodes CASSFGQPGETQYF.

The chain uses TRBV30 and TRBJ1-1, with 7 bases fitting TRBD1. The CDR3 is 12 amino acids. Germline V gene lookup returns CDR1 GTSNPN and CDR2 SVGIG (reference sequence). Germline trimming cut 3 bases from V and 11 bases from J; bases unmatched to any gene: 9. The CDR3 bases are TGTGCCTGGAGATTTGACAGGGAGGCTGCTTTCTTT. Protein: CAWRFDREAAFF.

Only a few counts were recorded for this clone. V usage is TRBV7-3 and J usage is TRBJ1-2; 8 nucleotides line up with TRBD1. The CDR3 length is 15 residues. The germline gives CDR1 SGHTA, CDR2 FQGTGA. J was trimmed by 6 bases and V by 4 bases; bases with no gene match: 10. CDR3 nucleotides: TGTGCCAGCAGCTCTAGACAGGGGCATGTGGATGGCTACACCTTC. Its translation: CASSSRQGHVDGYTF.

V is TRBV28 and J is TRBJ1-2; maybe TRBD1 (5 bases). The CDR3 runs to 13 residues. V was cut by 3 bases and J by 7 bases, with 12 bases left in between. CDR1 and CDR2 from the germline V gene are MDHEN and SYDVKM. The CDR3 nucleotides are TGTGCCAGCAGTTTTTCGCAGGGAGGTGGCTACACCTTC. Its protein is CASSFSQGGGYTF.

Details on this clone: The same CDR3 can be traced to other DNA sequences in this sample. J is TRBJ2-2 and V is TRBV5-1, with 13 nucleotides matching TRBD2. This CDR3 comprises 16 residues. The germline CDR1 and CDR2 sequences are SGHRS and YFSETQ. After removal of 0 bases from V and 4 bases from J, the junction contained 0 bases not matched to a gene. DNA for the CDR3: TGCGCCAGCAGCTTGGGACTAGCGGGGGGCACCGGGGAGCTGTTTTTT. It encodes CASSLGLAGGTGELFF.

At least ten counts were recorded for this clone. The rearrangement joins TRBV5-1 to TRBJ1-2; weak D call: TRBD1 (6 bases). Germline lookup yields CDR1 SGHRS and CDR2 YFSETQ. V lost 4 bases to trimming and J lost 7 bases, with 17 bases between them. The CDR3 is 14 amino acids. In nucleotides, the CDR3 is TGCGCCAGCAGCCCACAGACAGGTGAACGTGGCTACACCTTC. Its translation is CASSPQTGERGYTF.

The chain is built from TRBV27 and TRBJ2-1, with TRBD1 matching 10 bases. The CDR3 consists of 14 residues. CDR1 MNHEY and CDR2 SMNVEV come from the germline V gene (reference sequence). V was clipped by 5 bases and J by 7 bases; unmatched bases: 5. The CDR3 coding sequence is TGTGCCAGCAGTGTGGGACAGGGGTGGAATGAGCAGTTCTTC. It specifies CASSVGQGWNEQFF.